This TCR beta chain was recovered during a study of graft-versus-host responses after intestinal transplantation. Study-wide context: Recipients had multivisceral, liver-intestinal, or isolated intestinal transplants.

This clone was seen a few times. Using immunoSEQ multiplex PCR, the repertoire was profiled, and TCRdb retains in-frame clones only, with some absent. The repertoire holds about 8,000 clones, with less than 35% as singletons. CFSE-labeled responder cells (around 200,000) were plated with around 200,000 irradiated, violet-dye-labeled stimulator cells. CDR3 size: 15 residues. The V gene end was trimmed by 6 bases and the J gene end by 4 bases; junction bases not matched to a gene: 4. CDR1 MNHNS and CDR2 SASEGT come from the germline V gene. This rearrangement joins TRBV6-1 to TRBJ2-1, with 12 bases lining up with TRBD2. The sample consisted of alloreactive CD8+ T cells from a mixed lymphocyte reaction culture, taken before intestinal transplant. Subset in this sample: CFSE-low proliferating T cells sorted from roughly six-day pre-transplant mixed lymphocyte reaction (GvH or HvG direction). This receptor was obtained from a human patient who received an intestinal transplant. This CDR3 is CASRLAGGSYNEQFF. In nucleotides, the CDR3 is TGTGCCAGCAGGCTAGCGGGGGGGTCATACAATGAGCAGTTCTTC.